These 9 T cell receptor beta chains were sequenced from one sample in a study of naive and memory T cell subsets. An oligonucleotide containing a UMI was ligated to the 3' end of TCR cDNA. Four PCR rounds used nested alpha and beta constant region primers plus the SP2 primer. TCRdb re-analysed the 5' RACE reads in MiXCR, keeping a single row per CDR3 protein. The sample shows about 57,000 distinct CDR3 sequences, around 8% of them seen only once. These receptors were obtained from a female donor in good health.

This clonotype was counted ten times or more. The chain links TRBV6-2 or TRBV6-3 to TRBJ2-5; 7 bases are shared with TRBD1. V trimming: 6 bases; J trimming: 2 bases; junction bases outside the gene matches: 9. Looked up from germline, CDR1 is MNHEY and CDR2 is SVGEGT. This CDR3 region has 15 residues. The CDR3 protein is CASRAFGQDQETQYF. CDR3 DNA: TGTGCCAGCAGGGCCTTCGGACAGGATCAAGAGACCCAGTACTTC.

This clonotype was observed many times. The chain combines TRBV7-9 with TRBJ2-3; perhaps TRBD2 as D (6 bases). V was shortened by 1 base and J by 6 bases, with 14 bases between the two germline ends. This CDR3 has 15 residues. CDR1 is SEHNR and CDR2 is FQNEAQ in the germline V gene (reference sequence). The CDR3 spells CASSLEGRSGDTQYF. The CDR3 nucleotides read TGTGCCAGCAGCTTAGAAGGGCGGAGCGGGGATACGCAGTATTTT. The variable domain in full, completed from reference TRBV7-9 and TRBJ2-3, reads DTGVSQNPRHKITKRGQNVTFRCDPISEHNRLYWYRQTLGQGPEFLTYFQNEAQLEKSRLLSDRFSAERPKGSFSTLEIQRTEQGDSAMYLCASSLEGRSGDTQYFGPGTRLTVL.

The chain carries TRBV7-2 and TRBJ2-7; 8 bases are shared with TRBD2. The CDR3 length is 18 residues. The J segment lost 0 bases and the V segment lost 3 bases, leaving 13 bases of the junction unmatched. CDR1 SGHTA and CDR2 FQGNSA come from the germline V gene. The CDR3 reads CASSFRPLAGGRSYEQYF. The CDR3 bases are TGTGCCAGCAGCTTCCGGCCCCTCGCGGGGGGCCGCTCCTACGAGCAGTACTTC.

V usage is TRBV12-3 or TRBV12-4 and J usage is TRBJ2-5; D remains unclear. With 4 bases removed from V and 2 bases from J, the gap between germline ends came to 14 bases. The CDR3 sequence is 15 residues long. Written as DNA, the CDR3 is TGTGCCAGCAGTTCCAGGCAGGCAGGACAAGAGACCCAGTACTTC. It is translated as CASSSRQAGQETQYF.

This clonotype was detected many times. V gene TRBV20-1 combines with J gene TRBJ2-5; tentatively, D is TRBD2 (5 bases). This CDR3 has 15 amino acids. Germline CDR1 and CDR2: DFQATT and SNEGSKA (reference sequence). V was shortened by 4 bases and J by 5 bases, with 20 bases between the two germline ends. The CDR3 is CSAISGMVQRETQYF. The CDR3 DNA reads TGCAGTGCTATATCCGGGATGGTACAGAGGGAGACCCAGTACTTC.

This clonotype was seen many times. CDR3 amino acids: CASSYSVGGLGELFF. The CDR3 DNA sequence: TGTGCCAGCAGTTACTCGGTCGGGGGGCTTGGCGAACTGTTTTTT. This chain connects TRBV6-5 to TRBJ1-4; tentatively, D is TRBD1 (6 bases). Per the germline V gene, CDR1 is MNHEY and CDR2 is SVGAGI. The V gene lost 0 bases and the J gene lost 12 bases, with 17 bases spanning the gap. This CDR3 is built from 15 residues.

The V gene is TRBV7-2, the J gene TRBJ2-5; a weak D match, TRBD1 (5 bases). V shed 4 bases and J shed 5 bases, with 11 bases lying between them. Looked up from germline, CDR1 is SGHTA and CDR2 is FQGNSA. The CDR3 loop spans 13 amino acids. In nucleotides, the CDR3 is TGTGCCAGCAGCTACGCAGGGAAGGAGACCCAGTACTTC. Its translation: CASSYAGKETQYF.

This clonotype was recorded many times. The rearrangement uses TRBV7-2 and TRBJ1-2, with unresolved D. Trimming shortened V by 0 bases and J by 2 bases, and 7 bases separated the two germline ends. There are 14 residues in the CDR3. Germline V gene lookup returns CDR1 SGHTA and CDR2 FQGNSA. The CDR3 loop is CASSLAGSNYGYTF. In DNA, the CDR3 is TGTGCCAGCAGCTTAGCAGGGTCGAACTATGGCTACACCTTC.

This clonotype has just a few counts. The CDR3 DNA reads TGCAGTGCGCCCGAGGAAGCTTTCTTT. Its translation is CSAPEEAFF. This chain connects TRBV20-1 to TRBJ1-1; no clear D gene. Per the germline V gene, CDR1 is DFQATT and CDR2 is SNEGSKA (reference sequence). The CDR3 is made up of 9 amino acids. The ends were cut back, 6 bases at V and 8 bases at J, with 7 bases in the middle.